This entry describes one TCR beta chain. This clonotype appeared a single time. What antigen it recognizes has not been identified. No clone much larger than this one lies a single base away; base qualities are absent. One read alone lends weak support. The sample originates from a study of CD8 T cells in Susac syndrome (dated by TCRdb to about 2019). Describing the broader study: Repertoire sequencing was used to test whether CD8+ T cell activation and differentiation in Susac syndrome was antigen driven. Overall study results and their limits: The number of individuals in the TCR sequencing and HLA analysis was acknowledged as relatively small.

Including cysteine and phenylalanine, the CDR3 has 17 amino acids. CDR3 DNA only is kept here, 51 bases in frame from base 1. A distance of 19 bases separates the germline ends of V and J, which lose 1 base and 4 bases respectively. For CDR1 and CDR2, the germline V gene lists MGHRA and YSYEKL. RNA was extracted using the RNeasy kit, and about 0.5 to 1 microgram was reverse transcribed with random hexamers. The immunoSEQ multiplex PCR assay, which covers 54 Vbeta and 13 Jbeta segments, was used to amplify TCR beta CDR3 regions. PCR amplification bias was corrected using a synthetic template baseline for primer optimization and computational correction. Under the source paper's analysis protocol: Reads were annotated to V, D and J genes according to IMGT and were analyzed with immunoSEQ Analyzer, with only productive sequences retained. To calculate clonality, Shannon entropy was normalized by log2 of the number of productive unique sequences and then subtracted from one. For each patient and control, public and private clones were evaluated within the 100 most prevalent clones. A clone was defined as Susac-specific if it was absent from the healthy and MS cohorts, from about 1,100 published viral clones and from other ImmuneACCESS disease sequences. The public reads were reanalyzed by TCRdb: fastp trimming at Q25, MiXCR alignment, in-frame beta chains only. CDR3 protein duplicates are merged, each entry listing the most common genes and DNA. These V and J calls derive from TCRdb rather than the authors' analysis. For this sample the table gives 110,000 or so distinct CDR3 sequences, of which about 92% were detected only once. The top ten constitute around 0.085% of the sample.

Peripheral blood CD8+ and CD4+ T cells from healthy donors, Susac syndrome patients and multiple sclerosis patients were profiled by high-throughput TCR beta sequencing. The multiple sclerosis controls were treatment-naive patients whose relapsing-remitting disease, either stable or active, fulfilled the revised McDonald criteria. Bulk CD8+ and CD4+ T cells were purified magnetically by negative isolation, whereas CD8+ TEMRA cells were enriched by FACS. Blood was drawn into EDTA tubes, processed within 24 hours, and PBMCs were isolated by density gradient centrifugation. PBMCs intended for TCR sequencing were cryopreserved in liquid nitrogen and were subsequently thawed in a 37 degrees C water bath. Purity of sorted or isolated CD4+, CD8+ and CD8+ TEMRA cells was at least 90%.

The sample was CD4+ T cells from PBMCs. Recombination linked TRBV4-1 to TRBJ1-1; there is no confident call for the D gene. This receptor was identified in a human donor with multiple sclerosis. The nucleotide sequence is TGCGCCAGCAGCCAAGGGGCAACGAGGCTGGGCGGCACTGAAGCTTTCTTT. Its protein product is CASSQGATRLGGTEAFF.